This is a list of T cell receptor beta chains from one sample in a study of blood T cell repertoires in COVID-19. The data were produced by immunoSEQ multiplex PCR, yet TCRdb's version contains in-frame clones alone and is incomplete. The sample has fewer than 250,000 clones, roughly four fifths seen once. Sequenced: peripheral blood. The receptors shown here come from a woman aged 50 to 65 with acute or convalescent COVID-19. The CDR3 runs from the conserved cysteine through the conserved F or W. D genes are given only for firm matches. For some rows the clone size is stated as once, few or many, or as a class when expanded; others skip it.

TRBJ2-7 | NA | TRBV10-3 | once | CAISDEQGSYEQYF | TGTGCCATCAGTGACGAGCAGGGTTCCTACGAGCAGTACTTC
TRBJ1-2 | NA | TRBV5-1 | NA | CASSRAGDGYTF | TGCGCCAGCAGCCGGGCCGGGGATGGCTACACCTTC
TRBJ1-1 | NA | TRBV19 | NA | CASTYGIRTEAFF | TGTGCCAGTACATACGGGATTCGCACTGAAGCTTTCTTT
TRBJ1-6 | NA | TRBV2 | NA | CASSEAGGIPPLHF | TGTGCCAGCAGTGAAGCAGGAGGAATCCCACCCCTCCACTTT
TRBJ2-1 | TRBD2 | TRBV19 | once | CASSIASGGAGEQFF | TGTGCCAGTAGTATTGCTAGCGGGGGGGCAGGGGAGCAGTTCTTC
TRBJ2-1 | TRBD2 | TRBV4-1 | NA | CASSQEVANSGGREQFF | TGCGCCAGCAGCCAAGAGGTCGCGAATAGCGGGGGCCGAGAGCAGTTCTTC
TRBJ2-2 | NA | TRBV29-1 | NA | CSVVVFGELFF | TGCAGCGTTGTAGTCTTTGGGGAGCTGTTTTTT
TRBJ2-1 | NA | TRBV4-2 | NA | CASSLGADYYNEQFF | TGTGCCAGCAGCCTCGGAGCGGACTATTACAATGAGCAGTTCTTC
TRBJ1-2 | NA | TRBV10-3 | NA | CAIALEGSGYTF | TGTGCCATCGCCCTTGAGGGCAGCGGCTACACCTTC
TRBJ2-5 | TRBD2 | TRBV11-3 | NA | CASSRDYGETQYF | TGTGCCAGCAGCCGGGACTACGGGGAGACCCAGTACTTC
TRBJ1-4 | NA | TRBV28 | NA | CASSPFNRDTEKLFF | TGTGCCAGCAGTCCTTTCAACCGGGACACTGAAAAACTGTTTTTT
TRBJ2-3 | TRBD2 | TRBV5-1 | NA | CASSLGVGRASTDTQYF | TGCGCCAGCAGCTTGGGCGTCGGGAGGGCCAGCACAGATACGCAGTATTTT
TRBJ1-1 | TRBD1 | TRBV7-9 | once | CASSSHRGPDTEAFF | TGTGCCAGCAGTTCCCACAGGGGACCGGACACTGAAGCTTTCTTT
TRBJ1-2 | NA | TRBV4-1 | NA | CASSQDTGSGYTF | TGCGCCAGCAGCCAAGATACGGGGAGTGGCTACACCTTC
TRBJ2-2 | NA | TRBV20-1 | few | CSASHFENTGELFF | TGCAGTGCTAGTCACTTTGAGAACACCGGGGAGCTGTTTTTT
TRBJ1-4 | TRBD1 | TRBV28 | NA | CASSFGDRVAEKLFF | TGTGCCAGCAGTTTCGGGGACAGGGTGGCTGAAAAACTGTTTTTT
TRBJ2-7 | TRBD1 | TRBV27 | NA | CASSLATGGLYEQYF | TGTGCCAGCAGTTTGGCGACAGGGGGCCTCTACGAGCAGTACTTC
TRBJ1-5 | NA | TRBV5-5 | NA | CASSFSFGFQPQHF | TGTGCCAGCAGCTTCTCGTTCGGGTTTCAGCCCCAGCATTTT
TRBJ2-5 | TRBD1 | TRBV4-1 | NA | CASSQTGQAVQETQYF | TGCGCCAGCAGCCAAACGGGACAGGCAGTGCAAGAGACCCAGTACTTC
TRBJ1-2 | TRBD1 | TRBV5-4 | NA | CASSFEVTGGSGYTF | TGTGCCAGCAGCTTCGAAGTGACAGGGGGCAGTGGCTACACCTTC